This is a list of T cell receptor beta chains from one sample in a study of blood T cell repertoires in COVID-19. Data came from immunoSEQ multiplex PCR; TCRdb stores just in-frame clones and leaves some out. The table shows just over 50,000 clones, with roughly 87% occurring only once. Input material: peripheral blood. These receptors came from a human donor with active COVID-19. The donor label of this sample is uncertain. CDR3s include the opening cysteine and the closing phenylalanine or tryptophan. Each record gives: V gene, J gene, CDR3 protein.

v_gene: TRBV27; j_gene: TRBJ1-6; CDR3aa: CASSLFRQGQSSYNSPLHF
v_gene: TRBV2; j_gene: TRBJ2-1; CDR3aa: CASVAGPHLNEQFF
v_gene: TRBV7-6; j_gene: TRBJ1-1; CDR3aa: CASSSDRANTEAFF
v_gene: TRBV9; j_gene: TRBJ2-7; CDR3aa: CASSDGLAGNAYEQYF
v_gene: TRBV14; j_gene: TRBJ2-1; CDR3aa: CASSQDSVTGQFF
v_gene: TRBV24-1; j_gene: TRBJ2-5; CDR3aa: CATSDTAGAETQYF
v_gene: TRBV4-3; j_gene: TRBJ2-1; CDR3aa: CASSQDLSGGAYNEQFF
v_gene: TRBV2; j_gene: TRBJ1-5; CDR3aa: CASSASTGDNQPQHF
v_gene: TRBV19; j_gene: TRBJ1-5; CDR3aa: CATATGLPSNQPQHF
v_gene: TRBV27; j_gene: TRBJ2-3; CDR3aa: CASSILAGGITDTQYF
v_gene: TRBV7-3; j_gene: TRBJ1-3; CDR3aa: CASSLGSSGNTIYF
v_gene: TRBV5-1; j_gene: TRBJ1-4; CDR3aa: CASTPGGTSGEKLFF
v_gene: TRBV11-2; j_gene: TRBJ2-5; CDR3aa: CASSSSPTGGETQYF
v_gene: TRBV6-5; j_gene: TRBJ2-2; CDR3aa: CASSYEGTGELFF
v_gene: TRBV3-1/TRBV3-2; j_gene: TRBJ2-7; CDR3aa: CASSPIGGSEQYF
v_gene: TRBV4-1; j_gene: TRBJ1-2; CDR3aa: CASSDKTGNEARYTF
v_gene: TRBV23-1; j_gene: TRBJ2-3; CDR3aa: CASSYQGSSIDTQYF
v_gene: TRBV6-2/TRBV6-3; j_gene: TRBJ2-1; CDR3aa: CASSQRGGRNEQFF
v_gene: TRBV20-1; j_gene: TRBJ1-2; CDR3aa: CSASGEGRPFYGYTF
v_gene: TRBV19; j_gene: TRBJ2-7; CDR3aa: CARRDRGYEQYF
v_gene: TRBV29-1; j_gene: TRBJ2-7; CDR3aa: CSVRQGTYEQYF
v_gene: TRBV7-8; j_gene: TRBJ1-1; CDR3aa: CASSLDGWGSTEAFF
v_gene: TRBV11-2; j_gene: TRBJ2-1; CDR3aa: CASSSRTSGGTNSSNEQFF
v_gene: TRBV21-1; j_gene: TRBJ1-1; CDR3aa: CASSTLPTGKRREYTEAFF
v_gene: TRBV12-3/TRBV12-4; j_gene: TRBJ1-5; CDR3aa: CASSFEGNQPQHF
v_gene: TRBV28; j_gene: TRBJ1-2; CDR3aa: CASSPSSGTGGRGYTF
v_gene: TRBV18; j_gene: TRBJ2-2; CDR3aa: CASSPAPGEGRVGELFF
v_gene: TRBV7-8; j_gene: TRBJ2-7; CDR3aa: CASSPRTGKNYEQYF
v_gene: TRBV3-1/TRBV3-2; j_gene: TRBJ1-2; CDR3aa: CASSNDRGRGYTF
v_gene: TRBV5-1; j_gene: TRBJ2-7; CDR3aa: CASSSTGTAPYEQYF
v_gene: TRBV5-4; j_gene: TRBJ2-3; CDR3aa: CASSLDAGDTDTQYF
v_gene: TRBV7-2; j_gene: TRBJ2-5; CDR3aa: CASSLEGTRKQETQYF
v_gene: TRBV7-6; j_gene: TRBJ2-2; CDR3aa: CASSLGFGPSLTNTGELFF
v_gene: TRBV5-1; j_gene: TRBJ2-2; CDR3aa: CASSYAARVATGELFF
v_gene: TRBV3-1/TRBV3-2; j_gene: TRBJ1-5; CDR3aa: CASSTYSNQPQHF
v_gene: TRBV6-2/TRBV6-3; j_gene: TRBJ2-5; CDR3aa: CASSYVSGRETQYF
v_gene: TRBV7-2; j_gene: TRBJ2-7; CDR3aa: CASSLGQGLSYEQYF